The 5 T cell receptor beta chains presented below share a single source sample, sequenced in a study of blood T cell repertoires in COVID-19. TCRdb's copy holds only in-frame clones and misses some; the assay was immunoSEQ multiplex PCR. The sample has a few hundred thousand clones; roughly 86% are singletons. The specimen was peripheral blood. The origin of the receptors is a man at least 80 years old with acute or convalescent COVID-19.

This chain connects TRBV12-5 to TRBJ2-5; 7 bases align to TRBD1. Per germline, CDR1 LGHNT and CDR2 FRNRAP. After removal of 5 bases from V and 3 bases from J, the junction contained 3 bases not matched to a gene. The length of the CDR3 is 13 residues. The CDR3 is CASGQGTEETQYF. The DNA for the CDR3 is TGTGCTAGTGGTCAAGGGACAGAAGAGACCCAGTACTTC.

The V gene is TRBV28, the J gene TRBJ2-7; 7 nucleotides align to TRBD2. V lost 1 base, J lost 4 bases, and 7 bases stayed unmatched. The germline V gene encodes CDR1 MDHEN and CDR2 SYDVKM. This CDR3 contains 15 residues. The CDR3 here is CASSLSDGGTYEQYF. CDR3 sequence (DNA): TGTGCCAGCAGTTTATCGGACGGGGGGACGTACGAGCAGTACTTC.

The chain joins TRBV19 to TRBJ1-1; TRBD1 aligns across 9 bases. CDR3 length: 15 amino acids. CDR1 LNHDA and CDR2 SQIVND come from the germline V gene (reference sequence). The V gene end was trimmed by 7 bases and the J gene end by 1 base; junction bases not matched to a gene: 7. The CDR3 is CASTGGDRENTEAFF. CDR3 coding DNA: TGTGCCAGTACGGGGGGGGACAGGGAGAACACTGAAGCTTTCTTT.

This chain connects TRBV19 to TRBJ1-4; possibly TRBD1 for D (6 bases). Germline V gene sequence: CDR1 LNHDA, CDR2 SQIVND (reference sequence). CDR3 size: 15 residues. With 3 bases removed from V and 10 bases from J, the gap between germline ends came to 18 bases. The CDR3 DNA sequence: TGTGCCAGTAGTATCCAGGGACACGGTCAAGGAAAACTGTTTTTT. Translation gives CASSIQGHGQGKLFF.

This clone occurred once. The chain employs TRBV6-5 and TRBJ2-2; possibly TRBD1 for D (5 bases). Germline-derived CDR1 and CDR2 are MNHEY and SVGAGI. CDR3 length equals 15 residues. With 5 bases removed from V and 1 base from J, the gap between germline ends came to 11 bases. The CDR3 coding sequence is TGTGCCAGCAGTACCGACAGAGGGAACACCGGGGAGCTGTTTTTT. Amino acid sequence: CASSTDRGNTGELFF.